This T cell receptor beta chain comes out of a study of monozygotic twins with inflammatory bowel disease. Every donor provided one blood sample measuring more than 2 ml. Study-wide results and limits: IBD patients had lower TCRbeta diversity (inverse Simpson) than healthy co-twins.

Addition of UMIs with a 6-nucleotide sample barcode was achieved by template switching. No DNA is given; TCRdb re-called the 5' RACE reads and lists each CDR3 protein once. Here the sample table reports roughly 100,000 distinct CDR3 sequences. About this clonotype itself: No antigen is known for it.

The sequenced material came from blood. The source is a human donor with ulcerative colitis or Crohn's disease, or a healthy co-twin of an affected twin (not recorded which).

CDR3 sequence reads: CSAKPGETQYF. The V call is TRBV20-1, the J call TRBJ2-5. The CDR3 runs to 11 residues. In germline, CDR1 is DFQATT, CDR2 SNEGSKA (reference sequence).